These 10 T cell receptor beta chains came from one sample sequenced in a study of technical replicates of blood from a few donors. Sequencing was performed with immunoSEQ multiplex PCR; in TCRdb, only in-frame clones are kept and a portion is missing. This sample has about 97,000 clones, with 85% to 95% found just once. Sequencing was done on a sample of T cells isolated from PBMCs. Receptor source: a human donor in good health.

V and J are TRBV5-1 and TRBJ2-5, with TRBD1 matching over 11 bases. Germline V gives CDR1 SGHRS, CDR2 YFSETQ. The CDR3 is made up of 14 amino acids. V lost 2 bases and J lost 4; bases outside the gene matches: 1. The CDR3 nucleotides are TGCGCCAGCAGCTTAGGACAGGGGGCAGAGACCCAGTACTTC. It yields the protein CASSLGQGAETQYF. Looking up the rest from reference TRBV5-1 and TRBJ2-5 gives the full variable domain: KAGVTQTPRYLIKTRGQQVTLSCSPISGHRSVSWYQQTPGQGLQFLFEYFSETQRNKGNFPGRFSGRQFSNSRSEMNVSTLELGDSALYLCASSLGQGAETQYFGPGTRLLVL.

This clone was seen once. This chain connects TRBV5-1 to TRBJ2-5; 9 bases line up with TRBD1. CDR3 length equals 14 residues. The V segment lost 4 bases and the J segment 3 bases; nucleotides outside the gene matches: 4. CDR1 is SGHRS, CDR2 YFSETQ, per germline. The CDR3 region has the DNA TGCGCCAGCAGCAGACGGACAGGGGAAGAGACCCAGTACTTC. Its protein product is CASSRRTGEETQYF.

The rearrangement uses TRBV19 and TRBJ2-1; possibly TRBD1 for D (6 bases). Germline-derived CDR1 and CDR2 are LNHDA and SQIVND (reference sequence). V dropped 1 base and J dropped 6 bases, with 10 bases sitting between them. CDR3 size: 14 residues. CDR3 residues: CASSIGDRLNEQFF. The CDR3 nucleotides are TGTGCCAGTAGTATAGGCGACAGGCTCAATGAGCAGTTCTTC.

The chain has TRBV5-5 and TRBJ2-7; no firm D call. The CDR3 loop spans 13 amino acids. CDR1 is SGHKS and CDR2 is YYEKEE in the germline V gene (reference sequence). V was pared by 0 bases and J by 1 base, with 5 bases between. The CDR3 reads CASSLGESYEQYF. In DNA, the CDR3 is TGTGCCAGCAGCTTGGGAGAATCCTACGAGCAGTACTTC.

The V and J genes are TRBV2 and TRBJ2-7, with D possibly being TRBD1 (5 bases). Germline CDR1 is SNHLY and CDR2 is FYNNEI. This CDR3 has 13 residues. Between the trimmed V and J ends, which lost 7 bases and 2 bases, there was a span of 12 bases. The CDR3: CASNPGRAYEQYF. CDR3 DNA: TGTGCCAGCAATCCGGGCAGGGCCTACGAGCAGTACTTC.

The CDR3 DNA reads as TGTGCCAGCTCATCTTACCCCCAGGGCCGAGCTAGTGAAGCTTTCTTT. Residues: CASSSYPQGRASEAFF. The chain uses TRBV18 and TRBJ1-1; the D gene is possibly TRBD1 (5 bases). CDR3 size: 16 residues. Per germline, CDR1 KGHSH and CDR2 LQKENI. V was clipped by 5 bases and J by 7 bases, with 23 bases between them.

V gene TRBV30 combines with J gene TRBJ2-7; 7 bases are shared with TRBD1. The CDR3 totals 12 residues. Unmatched junction bases numbered 3, after V lost 4 bases and J lost 3 bases. The germline V gene has CDR1 GTSNPN and CDR2 SVGIG (reference sequence). The CDR3 DNA reads as TGTGCCTGGATCCGGGACAGCTACGAGCAGTACTTC. It yields the protein CAWIRDSYEQYF.

This chain links TRBV7-2 with TRBJ1-1; 7 bases match TRBD1. The CDR3 length is 14 residues. Germline V gene data show CDR1 as SGHTA and CDR2 as FQGNSA. V lost 2 bases and J lost 7; bases outside the gene matches: 7. The CDR3 DNA reads TGTGCCAGCAGCTTATATGACAGGGTGGGTGAAGCTTTCTTT. The encoded protein is CASSLYDRVGEAFF.

The chain employs TRBV4-3 and TRBJ2-7; D perhaps matches TRBD2 (5 bases). V gave up 4 bases and J gave up 0 bases, with 13 bases separating them. The CDR3 loop spans 15 amino acids. Per germline, CDR1 LGHNA and CDR2 YSLEER. CDR3 in DNA: TGCGCCAGCAGCCCAGCGGTTACGAGCTCCTACGAGCAGTACTTC. Protein: CASSPAVTSSYEQYF.

J is TRBJ2-3 and V is TRBV28, with D hard to call. CDR3 length: 17 amino acids. The V and J ends lost 8 bases and 2 bases respectively, with 23 bases between them. The germline V gene has CDR1 MDHEN and CDR2 SYDVKM. This CDR3 is CASPLGLPLRPTDTQYF. CDR3 DNA sequence: TGTGCCAGCCCTTTAGGTTTACCTCTGAGGCCCACAGATACGCAGTATTTT.